This T cell receptor beta chain comes out of a study of blood T cell repertoires in COVID-19. About the research overall: The United States, Italy and Spain were the sources of the acute and convalescent COVID-19 samples. PBMCs, B-cell-depleted T cells, or T cells were the source of the cDNA or gDNA that made up the material.

The CDR3 is 15 residues long. V lost 4 bases and J 4 bases, leaving 14 bases between the germline ends. The V gene's germline CDR1 is MGHRA and CDR2 YSYEKL. As handled by the study authors: Reference gene primer amplification yielded estimated nucleated cell counts. The protocol was immunoSEQ multiplex PCR, while the TCRdb copy is restricted to in-frame clones and leaves out a portion. The V and J calls and clone size were taken over from that table, and D and trimming were inferred from the DNA. This table has 240,000 or so clones, approximately 85% appearing once. The rearrangement links TRBV4-1 to TRBJ2-1, with D tentatively TRBD1 (5 bases). The TCR comes from a man aged 80 or over with acute or convalescent COVID-19. The sample taken for sequencing was peripheral blood. The CDR3 reads CASSLKTDSYNEQFF. CDR3 DNA sequence: TGCGCCAGCAGCCTTAAGACCGACAGTTACAATGAGCAGTTCTTC.